These 24 T cell receptor beta chains came from one sample sequenced in a study of tumor-infiltrating lymphocytes in primary liver carcinoma. Starting material of about 480 ng total RNA yielded TCR beta cDNA via a constant-region primer. Libraries for TCR beta were built through three nested multiplex PCR rounds, which together made up a slightly modified ARM-PCR procedure. The two initial PCR rounds, around 11 cycles each, used TRBV1-TRBV30 forward and C-beta reverse primers. TCRdb re-analysed the multiplex PCR reads in MiXCR, keeping a single row per CDR3 protein. Altogether 200,000 or so distinct CDR3 sequences are present, less than 75% being singletons, with the ten largest covering roughly 7%. RNA isolated from unsorted whole blood supplied the blood RNA, with germline DNA also extracted. The sample comprised peripheral blood. These receptors all come from a woman aged 55-75 years with primary liver carcinoma and hepatitis B virus infection.

V gene TRBV5-5 combines with J gene TRBJ1-1; D is unclear. Trimming stripped 10 bases from V and 2 bases from J, with 15 bases between. The CDR3 is 13 amino acids. CDR1 is SGHKS, CDR2 YYEKEE, per germline (reference sequence). CDR3 residues: CAGNLDLNTEAFF. The CDR3 DNA sequence: TGTGCCGGCAACCTCGATCTAAACACTGAAGCTTTCTTT.

The chain uses TRBV6-1 and TRBJ2-1, with D possibly matching TRBD2 (6 bases). In germline, CDR1 is MNHNS, CDR2 SASEGT. The germline V and J ends were trimmed by 7 bases and 11 bases, with 21 bases remaining between them. This CDR3 is 14 amino acids long. The CDR3 DNA follows: TGTGCCAGCACCCCGGGAGCAGATTACATTAAGCAGTTCTTC. Protein: CASTPGADYIKQFF.

Points on this clonotype: As the CDR3 is not closed by the conserved phenylalanine or tryptophan, this likely results from a read error. The V call is TRBV7-8, the J call TRBJ2-7, with 9 bases matching TRBD2. This CDR3 comprises 15 residues. Germline assignment: CDR1 SGHVS and CDR2 FQNEAQ. Unmatched junction bases numbered 9, after V lost 5 bases and J lost 4 bases. CDR3 residues: CASSLQTSGAYEQYL. The DNA for the CDR3 is TGTGCCAGCAGCCTTCAGACTAGCGGAGCATACGAGCAGTACCTC.

Notes on this clonotype: This may be a read error, as it is one base from a much larger clone. This sequence joins TRBV6-5 and TRBJ2-7; unclear D gene. The CDR3 runs 13 residues. Germline assignment: CDR1 MNHEY and CDR2 SVGAGI. The CDR3, as DNA: TGTGCCGGCAGTTACCAGGACGGCTACGAGCAGTACTTC. Amino acids: CAGSYQDGYEQYF.

On this clonotype: A much larger clonotype is one base distant, so this may be a read error. The chain carries TRBV29-1 and TRBJ1-2; D ambiguous. The length of the CDR3 is 11 residues. V was pared by 3 bases and J by 7 bases, with 9 bases between. Germline V CDR1 and CDR2: SQVTM, ANQGSEA. The CDR3 sequence: CSVEEAIGYTF. The CDR3 region has the DNA TGCAGCGTTGAGGAGGCTATTGGCTACACCTTC.

Remarks on this clonotype: Given the absence of the conserved phenylalanine or tryptophan at the CDR3 end, a read error is likely. The chain links TRBV6-1 to TRBJ2-2; a possible D gene is TRBD1 (6 bases). Germline CDR1 reads MNHNS; CDR2 reads SASEGT. The CDR3 loop spans 13 amino acids. V lost 9 bases and J 6 bases, leaving 14 bases between the germline ends. CDR3: CASRDTNAGELFL. The CDR3 DNA is TGTGCCAGTCGGGACACCAACGCCGGGGAGCTGTTTCTT.

The CDR3 sequence is CASSLGQSSNQPQHF. The CDR3, as DNA: TGTGCCAGCAGTCTGGGACAGTCGAGCAATCAGCCCCAGCATTTT. This chain links TRBV12-3 or TRBV12-4 with TRBJ1-5; TRBD1 matches 7 bases. Trimming removed 5 bases from V and 1 base from J; junction bases left unmatched: 5. This CDR3 region has 15 residues.

This clonotype showed up just once. V gene TRBV2 combines with J gene TRBJ2-7, with D perhaps TRBD1 or TRBD2 (6 bases each). The CDR3 has 14 residues. CDR1 is SNHLY, CDR2 FYNNEI, per germline. With 5 bases removed from V and 4 bases from J, the gap between germline ends came to 15 bases. CDR3: CASSKRGDEYEQYF. The DNA of the CDR3 is TGTGCCAGCAGTAAGAGGGGGGACGAATACGAGCAGTACTTC.

The genes are TRBV6-5 and TRBJ2-1, with D unclear. The CDR3 spans 14 residues. The V end was cut by 6 bases, the J end by 9 bases, with 18 bases between. From germline, CDR1 is MNHEY and CDR2 SVGAGI. The CDR3 nucleotides are TGTGCCAGCAGAGAGCTTGGACGGCGTGCTGAGCAGTTCTTC. It encodes CASRELGRRAEQFF.

This clonotype was recorded a few times. The chain links TRBV7-8 to TRBJ2-7, with 9 nucleotides matching TRBD2. The V segment lost 4 bases and the J segment 1 base; nucleotides outside the gene matches: 2. This CDR3 has 14 residues. Looked up from germline, CDR1 is SGHVS and CDR2 is FQNEAQ. CDR3 residues: CASSSTSGSYEQYF. The CDR3 DNA is TGTGCCAGCAGCTCGACTAGCGGTTCCTACGAGCAGTACTTC.

V usage is TRBV28 and J usage is TRBJ1-6, with D unresolved. V shed 7 bases and J shed 0 bases, with 16 bases lying between them. The CDR3 contains 17 residues. CDR1 is MDHEN, CDR2 SYDVKM, per germline. CDR3 region: CASTPGGTRSYNSPLHF. Written as DNA, the CDR3 is TGTGCCAGCACCCCTGGCGGAACTCGCTCCTATAATTCACCCCTCCACTTT.

To note about this clonotype: This likely comes from a read error, as the CDR3 has no conserved phenylalanine or tryptophan at its end. The CDR3 DNA reads as TGTGCCAGCATCCCAGGTACCGAGCAGTACTCC. Translating it yields CASIPGTEQYS. This chain joins TRBV12-3 or TRBV12-4 and TRBJ2-7; D uncertain. This CDR3 has 11 amino acids. V was shortened by 7 bases and J by 6 bases, with 10 bases between the two germline ends.

Of note for this clonotype: The junction shows a germline mismatch at one end, possibly a read error. The gene calls are TRBV4-1 and TRBJ2-1; D may be TRBD1 (7 bases). CDR1 is MGHRA, CDR2 YSYEKL, per germline. The CDR3 covers 15 residues. In DNA, the CDR3 is TGCGTCAGCAGCGCCAACAGGGGAGGTATAAATGAGCAGTTCTTC. It codes for CVSSANRGGINEQFF.

This clonotype was recorded at least ten times. V and J are TRBV6-5 and TRBJ2-5; D is ambiguous. CDR3 size: 15 residues. Trimming stripped 0 bases from V and 5 bases from J, with 13 bases between. Germline V CDR1 and CDR2: MNHEY, SVGAGI. The DNA of the CDR3 is TGTGCCAGCAGTTACTCTCATGACCTCGGGGAGACCCAGTACTTC. It specifies CASSYSHDLGETQYF.

The table lists this clonotype with many counts. The chain has TRBV6-5 and TRBJ2-1; 7 bases match TRBD2. The J segment lost 10 bases and the V segment lost 7 bases, leaving 13 bases of the junction unmatched. The germline V gene encodes CDR1 MNHEY and CDR2 SVGAGI. The CDR3 sequence is 14 residues long. The CDR3, as DNA: TGTGCCAGCACCCCCCCGACGGGAGGACTCGAGCAGTTCTTC. It codes for CASTPPTGGLEQFF.

This clonotype was detected only a few times. It may be a read error: a sequence one base away is much more abundant. This chain uses TRBV29-1 with TRBJ2-7, with 10 bases aligning to TRBD2. With 6 bases clipped from V and 0 bases from J, the junction kept 8 bases outside the gene matches. CDR1 is SQVTM and CDR2 is ANQGSEA in the germline V gene. The CDR3 length is 15 residues. This CDR3 is CSVIPAGGSSYEQYF. The CDR3 nucleotides are TGCAGCGTAATACCAGCGGGAGGGTCCTCCTACGAGCAGTACTTC.

This sequence joins TRBV20-1 and TRBJ2-6; TRBD2 agrees at 12 bases. The CDR3 length is 16 residues. Trimming removed 3 bases from V and 4 bases from J; junction bases left unmatched: 4. CDR1 is DFQATT and CDR2 is SNEGSKA in the germline V gene (reference sequence). Here the CDR3 DNA reads TGCAGTGCTAGCGAGACTAGCGGGAGAGGGGCCAACGTCCTGACTTTC. This gives the protein CSASETSGRGANVLTF.

This rearrangement joins TRBV11-3 to TRBJ2-5; TRBD2 might be the D (5 bases). The ends were cut back, 4 bases at V and 4 bases at J, with 13 bases in the middle. The CDR3 totals 14 residues. Germline V CDR1 and CDR2: SGHNT, YENEEA. The CDR3 sequence is CASSSLAGAETQYF. The CDR3 DNA is TGTGCCAGCAGCTCCCTAGCCGGAGCAGAGACCCAGTACTTC.

As concerns this clonotype: A read error may produce the germline difference seen at one junction end. The chain carries TRBV11-2 and TRBJ2-7; 7 nucleotides line up with TRBD2. CDR1 is SGHAT and CDR2 is FQNNGV in the germline V gene. The CDR3 runs to 16 residues. The CDR3 loop is CASSLVLSGYSYEQDF. CDR3 nucleotides: TGTGCCAGCAGCTTAGTTCTTAGCGGGTACTCCTATGAGCAGGACTTC.

Of note for this clonotype: It may be a read error: a sequence one base away is much more abundant. The chain couples TRBV12-3 or TRBV12-4 to TRBJ1-2; 8 nucleotides align to TRBD1. The CDR3 is 14 amino acids. Unmatched junction bases numbered 6, after V lost 5 bases and J lost 4 bases. In DNA form, the CDR3 reads TGTGCCAGCAGTGAGTCAGGGGGCGCCTATGGCTACACCTTC. Translation gives CASSESGGAYGYTF.

On this clonotype itself: The junction does not match germline at one end; this may be a read error. J is TRBJ1-2 and V is TRBV11-2, with 9 bases that match TRBD1. The CDR3 sequence is 15 residues long. Germline V gene lookup returns CDR1 SGHAT and CDR2 FQNNGV. In DNA form, the CDR3 reads TGTGCCAGCGGCTCGGTAGGGACAGGGCGCTATGGCTACGCCTTC. The encoded protein is CASGSVGTGRYGYAF.

The rearrangement joins TRBV30 to TRBJ2-3; D not resolved. The CDR3 contains 13 residues. The ends were cut back, 3 bases at V and 6 bases at J, with 13 bases in the middle. Per the germline V gene, CDR1 is GTSNPN and CDR2 is SVGIG (reference sequence). The CDR3, as DNA: TGTGCCTGGAGACCCCTGAGCCGGGATACGCAGTATTTT. This encodes CAWRPLSRDTQYF.

As concerns this clonotype: It may be a read error: a sequence one base away is much more abundant. The rearrangement joins TRBV4-2 to TRBJ2-5; weak D call: TRBD2 (5 bases). CDR3 length: 17 amino acids. CDR1 and CDR2 from the germline V gene are LGHNA and YNFKEQ. V was pared by 1 base and J by 2 bases, with 17 bases between. The CDR3 DNA reads as TGTGCCAGCAGCCAAGGCCAGGAGGTCACCTTTCAAGAGACCCAGTACTTC. Translation: CASSQGQEVTFQETQYF.

This clonotype was counted once. Without the conserved terminal phenylalanine or tryptophan, this CDR3 likely stems from a read error. The gene calls are TRBV11-2 and TRBJ2-3; D uncertain. Deletions cut 1 base from V and 0 bases from J, with 8 bases between. The CDR3 consists of 15 residues. CDR1 and CDR2 from the germline V gene are SGHAT and FQNNGV. The CDR3, as DNA: TGTGCCAGCAGCTTAGCTACAGTTAGCACAGATACGCAGTATTAC. Protein: CASSLATVSTDTQYY.